This TCR beta chain came from a study of identical twins. Healthy Caucasians, and only they, were the donors. This clonotype was recorded many times. The V gene lost 5 bases and the J gene lost 9 bases, with 15 bases spanning the gap. From germline, CDR1 is SGHRS and CDR2 YFSETQ. The CDR3 runs 13 residues. One entry per CDR3 protein results from TCRdb running MiXCR on the 5' RACE reads. The sample lists nearly 250,000 distinct CDR3 sequences, 5.5% to 8% occurring once. This sample also appeared in a second study, on yellow fever vaccine responses in identical twins.

The chain is built from TRBV5-1 and TRBJ2-1; possibly TRBD1 or TRBD2 for D (5 bases each). Sequencing input: memory (CD45RO+) T cells sorted from blood. This sequence was found in a woman aged 18-35 years in good health. This CDR3 reads CASRGERTFEQFF. The CDR3 DNA reads as TGCGCCAGCAGAGGGGAGAGGACTTTTGAGCAGTTCTTC.